The 20 T cell receptor beta chains listed next were all sequenced from one sample in a study of vaccination and CD4 T cells after COVID-19. The Oncomine TCR Beta short-read assay sequenced DNA from cultured CD4+ T cells. From the PCR reads, TCRdb called clonotypes with MiXCR, one entry per CDR3 protein. This sample has approximately 17,000 distinct CDR3 sequences; roughly 50% occur once, and the top ten carry under 7.5%. These receptors lack a known antigen. Noted treatment: approximately 9-day PBMC culture with coronavirus spike peptide pools or control peptides (ViraFEST assay). The sequencing sample was made of CD4+ T cells from blood, cultured in vitro. Receptors were obtained from a human donor who had recovered from COVID-19.

The rearrangement joins TRBV4-2 to TRBJ1-6, with D possibly matching TRBD1 (6 bases). V dropped 4 bases and J dropped 9 bases, with 19 bases sitting between them. The CDR3 has 16 amino acids. From germline, CDR1 is LGHNA and CDR2 YNFKEQ. Here the CDR3 DNA reads TGTGCCAGCAGCCCCACGCCTTTGGGGGCGAGTTCACCCCTCCACTTT. Its protein product is CASSPTPLGASSPLHF.

V and J are TRBV15 and TRBJ1-5, with D unclear. There are 16 residues in the CDR3. Germline CDR1 is LNHNV and CDR2 is YYDKDF (reference sequence). V lost 1 base and J lost 1, with 11 bases in between. The CDR3 loop reads CATSRGVTFSNQPQHF. In nucleotides, the CDR3 is TGTGCCACCAGCAGAGGCGTAACCTTCAGCAATCAGCCCCAGCATTTT.

The rearrangement joins TRBV6-1 to TRBJ1-4; D may be TRBD1 (6 bases). Looked up from germline, CDR1 is MNHNS and CDR2 is SASEGT. This CDR3 spans 13 amino acids. V gave up 6 bases and J gave up 4 bases, with 9 bases separating them. DNA of the CDR3: TGTGCCAGCAGCTCAGGGGATAATGAAAAACTGTTTTTT. Translation gives CASSSGDNEKLFF.

V usage is TRBV12-3 or TRBV12-4 and J usage is TRBJ1-2, with D possibly TRBD1 on 5 matching bases. The germline V and J ends were trimmed by 6 bases and 0 bases, with 17 bases remaining between them. This CDR3 region has 16 residues. The CDR3 region has the DNA TGTGCCAGCAGACCCGACAGCATCGTCACTAACTATGGCTACACCTTC. As protein: CASRPDSIVTNYGYTF.

The rearrangement links TRBV7-9 to TRBJ2-7, with D uncertain. This CDR3 region has 12 residues. Between the trimmed V and J ends, which lost 1 base and 6 bases, there was a span of 7 bases. Germline lookup yields CDR1 SEHNR and CDR2 FQNEAQ (reference sequence). CDR3 in DNA: TGTGCCAGCAGCTTAGGTAGATCCGAGCAGTACTTC. Translation gives CASSLGRSEQYF.

The V call is TRBV4-2, the J call TRBJ2-7; D unclear. Per the germline V gene, CDR1 is LGHNA and CDR2 is YNFKEQ. The CDR3 has 13 amino acids. V lost 0 bases to trimming and J lost 6 bases, with 9 bases between them. The CDR3 protein is CASSQDWRSEQYF. The DNA of the CDR3 is TGTGCCAGCAGCCAAGATTGGCGGTCCGAGCAGTACTTC.

The CDR3 loop reads CSAKVPGPRYEQYF. The CDR3 DNA follows: TGCAGTGCTAAAGTGCCGGGACCTCGATACGAGCAGTACTTC. This chain joins TRBV20-1 and TRBJ2-7; D assignment may be TRBD1 or TRBD2 (5 bases each). The CDR3 is 14 amino acids. Germline loops: CDR1 DFQATT, CDR2 SNEGSKA (reference sequence). V was shortened by 4 bases and J by 4 bases, with 17 bases between the two germline ends.

The chain links TRBV28 to TRBJ2-1; TRBD2 matches 9 bases. CDR1 and CDR2 (germline): MDHEN, SYDVKM. The CDR3 is made up of 16 amino acids. The V gene end was trimmed by 6 bases and the J gene end by 6 bases; junction bases not matched to a gene: 12. This chain's CDR3 is CASSITAGGRVNEQFF. The CDR3 DNA sequence: TGTGCCAGCAGCATAACCGCCGGCGGGAGGGTCAATGAGCAGTTCTTC. The complete variable domain, with remaining parts taken from reference TRBV28 and TRBJ2-1, reads DVKVTQSSRYLVKRTGEKVFLECVQDMDHENMFWYRQDPGLGLRLIYFSYDVKMKEKGDIPEGYSVSREKKERFSLILESASTNQTSMYLCASSITAGGRVNEQFFGPGTRLTVL.

The genes are TRBV20-1 and TRBJ2-5, with D perhaps TRBD1 (6 bases). The CDR3 is made up of 12 amino acids. Per germline, CDR1 DFQATT and CDR2 SNEGSKA (reference sequence). Between the trimmed V and J ends, which lost 7 bases and 2 bases, there was a span of 11 bases. CDR3 sequence reads: CSVFDRQETQYF. The DNA of the CDR3 is TGCAGTGTCTTCGACAGGCAAGAGACCCAGTACTTC.

The chain carries TRBV11-3 and TRBJ2-2; perhaps TRBD2 as D (6 bases). CDR3 length equals 13 residues. Germline V CDR1 and CDR2: SGHNT, YENEEA. With 3 bases removed from V and 7 bases from J, the gap between germline ends came to 9 bases. The CDR3 nucleotides read TGTGCCAGCAGCTTGGGGGGAATCGGGGAGCTGTTTTTT. Protein product: CASSLGGIGELFF.

There are a few counts of this clonotype. The chain couples TRBV12-3 or TRBV12-4 to TRBJ1-2; no definite D call. Trimming pared 6 bases from V and 7 bases from J, leaving 15 bases between. CDR3 size: 13 residues. CDR3 region: CASRPDFVGGYTF. DNA for the CDR3: TGTGCCAGCAGACCTGACTTTGTTGGTGGCTACACCTTC.

A few counts support this clonotype. The chain recombines TRBV6-1 with TRBJ2-2; TRBD1 agrees at 7 bases. Germline CDR1 reads MNHNS; CDR2 reads SASEGT. After removal of 8 bases from V and 2 bases from J, the junction contained 11 bases not matched to a gene. The CDR3 is made up of 16 amino acids. Here the CDR3 reads CASSPQGLVNTGELFF. The CDR3 coding sequence is TGTGCCAGCTCTCCACAGGGGTTGGTTAACACCGGGGAGCTGTTTTTT.

The V gene is TRBV5-1, the J gene TRBJ1-1; perhaps TRBD1 as D (6 bases). The CDR3 spans 12 residues. Germline assignment: CDR1 SGHRS and CDR2 YFSETQ. V was cut by 2 bases and J by 8 bases, with 10 bases left in between. The CDR3 nucleotides are TGCGCCAGCAGCTTAGATGACAGGGAAGCTTTCTTT. This codes for CASSLDDREAFF.

The chain carries TRBV19 and TRBJ1-1; D is ambiguous. V was pared by 3 bases and J by 3 bases, with 5 bases between. The germline V gene encodes CDR1 LNHDA and CDR2 SQIVND (reference sequence). CDR3 size: 12 residues. The CDR3 nucleotides are TGTGCCAGTAGTATCCGGGACACTGAAGCTTTCTTT. Translated: CASSIRDTEAFF. Full variable domain (remainder filled in from reference TRBV19 and TRBJ1-1): DGGITQSPKYLFRKEGQNVTLSCEQNLNHDAMYWYRQDPGQGLRLIYYSQIVNDFQKGDIAEGYSVSREKKESFPLTVTSAQKNPTAFYLCASSIRDTEAFFGQGTRLTVV.

This chain joins TRBV7-9 and TRBJ2-2; D is undetermined. The length of the CDR3 is 14 residues. Trimming pared 5 bases from V and 8 bases from J, leaving 15 bases between. The germline V gene has CDR1 SEHNR and CDR2 FQNEAQ (reference sequence). The DNA for the CDR3 is TGTGCCAGCAGCCCCTTAGACCTGTCAGGGGAGCTGTTTTTT. Translating gives CASSPLDLSGELFF.

A single count supports this clonotype. V usage is TRBV20-1 and J usage is TRBJ1-6; D is possibly TRBD1 (5 bases). The V gene lost 0 bases and the J gene lost 8 bases, with 11 bases spanning the gap. Germline lookup yields CDR1 DFQATT and CDR2 SNEGSKA (reference sequence). The CDR3 covers 14 residues. This CDR3 is CSARDLAGYSPLHF. CDR3 in DNA: TGCAGTGCTAGAGATCTGGCAGGGTATTCACCCCTCCACTTT.

The V call is TRBV28, the J call TRBJ2-3, with D possibly TRBD2 on 6 matching bases. The CDR3 extends over 12 amino acids. With 9 bases removed from V and 1 base from J, the gap between germline ends came to 8 bases. Germline CDR1 MDHEN, CDR2 SYDVKM. The CDR3 DNA sequence: TGTGCCAGTGAGCGGGGCACAGATACGCAGTATTTT. Translation gives CASERGTDTQYF.

V usage is TRBV20-1 and J usage is TRBJ1-2; the D gene is possibly TRBD1 (6 bases). The germline gives CDR1 DFQATT, CDR2 SNEGSKA (reference sequence). Trimming left V 3 bases short and J 4 bases short, with 18 bases between. The CDR3 length is 15 residues. As DNA, the CDR3 is TGCAGTGCTAGCCCTCAAGGACAGAGACTCTATGGCTACACCTTC. Translation gives CSASPQGQRLYGYTF.

V and J are TRBV11-2 and TRBJ2-3, with 7 positions matching TRBD2. CDR1 is SGHAT, CDR2 FQNNGV, per germline. V gave up 5 bases and J gave up 3 bases; unmatched junction bases: 5. The CDR3 totals 14 residues. The CDR3 sequence is CASSRAGETDTQYF. The CDR3 DNA reads as TGTGCCAGCAGCCGCGCGGGAGAGACAGATACGCAGTATTTT.

In its sample, this clonotype was seen a few times. The rearrangement uses TRBV28 and TRBJ2-5; a possible D gene is TRBD2 (5 bases). This CDR3 region has 15 residues. Germline V gene data show CDR1 as MDHEN and CDR2 as SYDVKM. With 10 bases removed from V and 5 bases from J, the gap between germline ends came to 23 bases. This CDR3 reads CATHRWADASETQYF. The CDR3 DNA reads TGTGCCACCCATAGATGGGCTGATGCTAGCGAGACCCAGTACTTC.